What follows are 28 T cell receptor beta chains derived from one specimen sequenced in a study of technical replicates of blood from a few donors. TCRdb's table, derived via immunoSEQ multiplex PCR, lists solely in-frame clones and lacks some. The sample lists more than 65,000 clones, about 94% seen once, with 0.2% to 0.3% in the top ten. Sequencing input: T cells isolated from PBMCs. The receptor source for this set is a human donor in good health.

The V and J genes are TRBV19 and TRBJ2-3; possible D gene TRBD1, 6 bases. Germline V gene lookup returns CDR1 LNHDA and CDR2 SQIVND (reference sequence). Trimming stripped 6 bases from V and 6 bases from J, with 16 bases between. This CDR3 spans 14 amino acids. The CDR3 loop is CASSDLGGRDTQYF. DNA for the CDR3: TGTGCCAGTAGCGACTTAGGGGGAAGGGATACGCAGTATTTT.

The CDR3 reads CASSSARQAPYEQYF. The CDR3 DNA sequence: TGTGCCAGCAGCTCCGCTCGACAGGCCCCCTACGAGCAGTACTTC. V is TRBV5-4 and J is TRBJ2-7, with a tentative D call TRBD1 (6 bases). Trimming shortened V by 3 bases and J by 2 bases, and 15 bases separated the two germline ends. The CDR3 loop spans 15 amino acids. Per the germline V gene, CDR1 is SGHNT and CDR2 is YYREEE (reference sequence).

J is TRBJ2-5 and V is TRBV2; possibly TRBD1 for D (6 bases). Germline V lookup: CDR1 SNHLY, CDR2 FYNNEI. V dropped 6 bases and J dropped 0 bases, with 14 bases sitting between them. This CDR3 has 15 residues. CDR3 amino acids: CASRAQGLHQETQYF. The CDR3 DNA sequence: TGTGCCAGCAGAGCTCAGGGGCTCCACCAAGAGACCCAGTACTTC.

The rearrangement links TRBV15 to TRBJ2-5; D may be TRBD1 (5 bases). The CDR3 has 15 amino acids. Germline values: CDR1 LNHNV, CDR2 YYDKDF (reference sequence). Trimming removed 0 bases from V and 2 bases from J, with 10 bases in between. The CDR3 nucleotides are TGTGCCACCAGCAGAGATAGGGGTACTCAAGAGACCCAGTACTTC. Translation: CATSRDRGTQETQYF.

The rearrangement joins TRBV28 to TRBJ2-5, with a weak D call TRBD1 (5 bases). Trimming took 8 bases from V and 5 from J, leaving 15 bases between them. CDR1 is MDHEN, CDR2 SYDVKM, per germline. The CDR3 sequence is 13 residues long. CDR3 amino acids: CASGRGLGETQYF. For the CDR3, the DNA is TGTGCCAGCGGTAGGGGATTGGGGGAGACCCAGTACTTC.

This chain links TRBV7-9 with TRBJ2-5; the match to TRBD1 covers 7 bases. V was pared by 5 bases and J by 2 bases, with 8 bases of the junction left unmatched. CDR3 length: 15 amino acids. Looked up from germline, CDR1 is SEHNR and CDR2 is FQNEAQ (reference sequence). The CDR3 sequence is CASSPRGDRQETQYF. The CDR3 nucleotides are TGTGCCAGCAGCCCTCGAGGGGACAGACAAGAGACCCAGTACTTC.

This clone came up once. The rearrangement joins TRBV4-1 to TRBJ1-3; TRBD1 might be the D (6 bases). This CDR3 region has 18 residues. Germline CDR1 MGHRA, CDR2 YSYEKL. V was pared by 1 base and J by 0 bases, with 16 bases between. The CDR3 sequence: CASSQGPQGTFSGNTIYF. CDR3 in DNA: TGCGCCAGCAGCCAAGGCCCACAGGGAACCTTCTCTGGAAACACCATATATTTT.

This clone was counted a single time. CDR3 nucleotides: TGTGCCAGCAGTTTCGTATTGGGACAGGGTTCAGAAAAACTGTTTTTT. Residues: CASSFVLGQGSEKLFF. V is TRBV28 and J is TRBJ1-4; 9 bases agree with TRBD1. Germline V gene data show CDR1 as MDHEN and CDR2 as SYDVKM. V dropped 3 bases and J dropped 8; count of bases not matched to a gene: 10. The CDR3 extends over 16 amino acids.

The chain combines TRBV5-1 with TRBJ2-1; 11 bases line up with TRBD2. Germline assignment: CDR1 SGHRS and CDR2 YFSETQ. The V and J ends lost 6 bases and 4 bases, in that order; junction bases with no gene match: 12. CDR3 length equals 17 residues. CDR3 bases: TGCGCCAGCAACCCGGTGGGACTAGCGGCCCATTACAATGAGCAGTTCTTC. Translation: CASNPVGLAAHYNEQFF.

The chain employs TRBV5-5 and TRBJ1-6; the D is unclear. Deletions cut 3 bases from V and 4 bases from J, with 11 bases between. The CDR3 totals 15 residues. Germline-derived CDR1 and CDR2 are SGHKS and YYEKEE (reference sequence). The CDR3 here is CASSSTVPYNSPLHF. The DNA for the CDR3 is TGTGCCAGCAGCTCTACGGTGCCTTATAATTCACCCCTCCACTTT.

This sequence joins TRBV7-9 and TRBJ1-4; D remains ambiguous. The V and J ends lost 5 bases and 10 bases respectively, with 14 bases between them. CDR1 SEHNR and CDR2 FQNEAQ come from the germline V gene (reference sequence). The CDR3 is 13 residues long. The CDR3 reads CASSLRLAGKLFF. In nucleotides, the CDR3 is TGTGCCAGCAGCCTACGACTCGCTGGAAAACTGTTTTTT. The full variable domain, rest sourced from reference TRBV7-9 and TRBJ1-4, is DTGVSQNPRHKITKRGQNVTFRCDPISEHNRLYWYRQTLGQGPEFLTYFQNEAQLEKSRLLSDRFSAERPKGSFSTLEIQRTEQGDSAMYLCASSLRLAGKLFFGSGTQLSVL.

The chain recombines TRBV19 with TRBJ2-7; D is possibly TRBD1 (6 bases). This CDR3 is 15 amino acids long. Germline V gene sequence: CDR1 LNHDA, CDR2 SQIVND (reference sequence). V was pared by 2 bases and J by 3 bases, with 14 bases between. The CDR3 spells CASSILSGAGYEQYF. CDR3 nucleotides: TGTGCCAGTAGTATATTATCAGGGGCGGGCTACGAGCAGTACTTC.

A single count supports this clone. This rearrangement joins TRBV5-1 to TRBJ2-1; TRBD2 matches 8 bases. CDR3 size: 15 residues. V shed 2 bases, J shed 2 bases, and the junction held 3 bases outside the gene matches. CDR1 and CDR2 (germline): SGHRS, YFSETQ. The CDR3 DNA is TGCGCCAGCAGCTTCTCGGGGGGGGCCTACAATGAGCAGTTCTTC. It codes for CASSFSGGAYNEQFF.

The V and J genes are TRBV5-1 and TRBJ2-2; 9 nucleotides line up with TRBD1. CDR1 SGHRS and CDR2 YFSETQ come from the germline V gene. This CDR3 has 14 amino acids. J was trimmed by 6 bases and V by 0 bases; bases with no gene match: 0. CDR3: CASSLGDRAGELFF. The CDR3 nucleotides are TGCGCCAGCAGCTTGGGGGACAGGGCCGGGGAGCTGTTTTTT.

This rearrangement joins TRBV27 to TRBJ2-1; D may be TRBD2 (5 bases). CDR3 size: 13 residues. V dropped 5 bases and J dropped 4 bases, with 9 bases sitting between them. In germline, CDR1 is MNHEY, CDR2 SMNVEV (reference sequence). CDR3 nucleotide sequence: TGTGCCAGCAGTCTCACTAGGTACAATGAGCAGTTCTTC. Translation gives CASSLTRYNEQFF.

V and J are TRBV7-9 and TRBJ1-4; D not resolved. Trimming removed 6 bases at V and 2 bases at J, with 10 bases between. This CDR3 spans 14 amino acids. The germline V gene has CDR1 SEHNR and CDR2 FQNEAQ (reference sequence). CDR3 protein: CASRGRATNEKLFF. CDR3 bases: TGTGCCAGCAGGGGGAGAGCCACTAATGAAAAACTGTTTTTT.

CDR3 DNA: TGTGCCAGCAGCTCGGGCGGAGGAGTGGCCTACAATGAGCAGTTCTTC. Its protein is CASSSGGGVAYNEQFF. This chain joins TRBV5-4 and TRBJ2-1, with D possibly being TRBD2 (5 bases). This CDR3 comprises 16 residues. V lost 3 bases to trimming and J lost 2 bases, with 15 bases between them. Germline loops: CDR1 SGHNT, CDR2 YYREEE (reference sequence).

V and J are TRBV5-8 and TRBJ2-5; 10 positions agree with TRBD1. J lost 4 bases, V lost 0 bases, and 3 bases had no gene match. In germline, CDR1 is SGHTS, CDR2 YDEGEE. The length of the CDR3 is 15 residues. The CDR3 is CASSLAGQGVETQYF. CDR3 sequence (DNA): TGTGCCAGCAGCTTGGCTGGACAGGGGGTAGAGACCCAGTACTTC.

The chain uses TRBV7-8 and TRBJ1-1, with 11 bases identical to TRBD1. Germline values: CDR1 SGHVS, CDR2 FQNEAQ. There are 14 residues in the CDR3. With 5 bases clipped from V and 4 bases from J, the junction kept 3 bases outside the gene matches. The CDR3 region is CASSRGTGGTEAFF. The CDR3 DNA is TGTGCCAGCAGCAGGGGGACAGGGGGCACTGAAGCTTTCTTT.

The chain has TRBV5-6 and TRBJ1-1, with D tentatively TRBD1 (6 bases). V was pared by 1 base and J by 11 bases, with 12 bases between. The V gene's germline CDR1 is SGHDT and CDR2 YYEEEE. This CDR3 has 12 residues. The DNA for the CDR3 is TGTGCCAGCAGCTTGAAACAGGGAAGGGCTTTCTTT. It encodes CASSLKQGRAFF. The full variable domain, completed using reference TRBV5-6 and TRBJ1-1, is DAGVTQSPTHLIKTRGQQVTLRCSPKSGHDTVSWYQQALGQGPQFIFQYYEEEERQRGNFPDRFSGHQFPNYSSELNVNALLLGDSALYLCASSLKQGRAFFGQGTRLTVV.

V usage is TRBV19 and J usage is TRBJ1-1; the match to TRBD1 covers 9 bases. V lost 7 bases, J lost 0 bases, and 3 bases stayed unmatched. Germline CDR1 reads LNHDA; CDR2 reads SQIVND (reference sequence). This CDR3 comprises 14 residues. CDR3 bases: TGTGCCAGTACCCGGGACAGGGTGAACACTGAAGCTTTCTTT. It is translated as CASTRDRVNTEAFF.

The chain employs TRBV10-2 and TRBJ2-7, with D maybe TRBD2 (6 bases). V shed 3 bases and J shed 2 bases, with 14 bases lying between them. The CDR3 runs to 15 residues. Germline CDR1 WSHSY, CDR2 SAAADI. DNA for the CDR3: TGCGCCAGCAGTGAAGGAGGGGTGTTGGCCTACGAGCAGTACTTC. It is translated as CASSEGGVLAYEQYF.

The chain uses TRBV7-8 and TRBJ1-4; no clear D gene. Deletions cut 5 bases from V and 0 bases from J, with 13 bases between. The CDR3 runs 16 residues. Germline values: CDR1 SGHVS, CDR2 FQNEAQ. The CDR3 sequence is CASSPVREATNEKLFF. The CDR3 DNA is TGTGCCAGCAGCCCCGTAAGGGAGGCAACTAATGAAAAACTGTTTTTT.

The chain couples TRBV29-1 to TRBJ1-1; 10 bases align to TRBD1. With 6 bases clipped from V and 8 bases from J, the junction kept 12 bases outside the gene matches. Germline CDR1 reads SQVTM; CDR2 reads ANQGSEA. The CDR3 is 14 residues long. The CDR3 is CSVRQGAYSPEAFF. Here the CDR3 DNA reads TGCAGCGTCCGACAGGGGGCCTATTCCCCAGAAGCTTTCTTT.

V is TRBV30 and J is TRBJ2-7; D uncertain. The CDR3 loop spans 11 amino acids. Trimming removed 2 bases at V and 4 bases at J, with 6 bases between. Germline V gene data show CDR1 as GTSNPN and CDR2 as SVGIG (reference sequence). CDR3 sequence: CAWSLRYEQYF. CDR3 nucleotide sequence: TGTGCCTGGAGTCTCAGATACGAGCAGTACTTC.

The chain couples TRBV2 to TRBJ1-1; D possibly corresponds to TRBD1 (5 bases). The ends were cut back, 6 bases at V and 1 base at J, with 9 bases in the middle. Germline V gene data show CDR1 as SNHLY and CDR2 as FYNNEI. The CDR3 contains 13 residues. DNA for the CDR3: TGTGCCAGCAGAGAACAGGAGAACACTGAAGCTTTCTTT. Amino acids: CASREQENTEAFF.

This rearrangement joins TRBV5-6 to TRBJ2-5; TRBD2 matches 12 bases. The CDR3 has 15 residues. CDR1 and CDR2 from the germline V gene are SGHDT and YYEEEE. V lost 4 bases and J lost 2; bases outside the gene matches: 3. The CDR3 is CASSRGTSGQETQYF. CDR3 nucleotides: TGTGCCAGCAGCCGGGGGACTAGCGGGCAAGAGACCCAGTACTTC.

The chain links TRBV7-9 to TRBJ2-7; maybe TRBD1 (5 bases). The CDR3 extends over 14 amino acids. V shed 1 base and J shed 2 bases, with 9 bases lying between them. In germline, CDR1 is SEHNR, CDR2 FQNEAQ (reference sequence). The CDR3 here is CASSLVQAPYEQYF. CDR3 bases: TGTGCCAGCAGCTTAGTACAGGCCCCCTACGAGCAGTACTTC.